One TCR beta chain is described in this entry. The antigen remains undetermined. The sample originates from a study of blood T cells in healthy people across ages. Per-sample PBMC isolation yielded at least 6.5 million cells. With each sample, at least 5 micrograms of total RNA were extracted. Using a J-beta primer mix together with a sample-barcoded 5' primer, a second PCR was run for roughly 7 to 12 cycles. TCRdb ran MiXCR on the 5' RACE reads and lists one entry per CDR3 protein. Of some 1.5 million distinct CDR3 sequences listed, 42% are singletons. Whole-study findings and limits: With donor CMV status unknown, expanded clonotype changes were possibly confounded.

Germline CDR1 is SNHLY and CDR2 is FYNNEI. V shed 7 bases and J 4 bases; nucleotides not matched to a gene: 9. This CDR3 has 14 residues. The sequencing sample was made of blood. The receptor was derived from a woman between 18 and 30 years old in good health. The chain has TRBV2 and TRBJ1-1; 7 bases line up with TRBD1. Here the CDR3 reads CASIDREIRTEAFF. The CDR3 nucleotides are TGTGCCAGCATTGACAGGGAAATTCGCACTGAAGCTTTCTTT.